This T cell receptor (beta chain) is from a study of T cell repertoires in cytomegalovirus infection (dated by TCRdb to the late 2010s). Notes on the research overall: Alongside well-studied HLA-B-restricted epitopes, the peptide stimulations were aimed at recently identified HLA-C-restricted CMV epitopes, whose presentation resists viral immunomodulation. Donor HLA type was relevant to the analysis, because carriage of CMV infection together with the matching HLA type was indicated by public TCR beta signatures.

Study-level results and caveats: Carriers of CMV infection plus the relevant HLA type were discriminated by the cumulative frequency of public TCR beta family members in the study cohort and in an independent roughly 340-donor cohort. In the ex vivo response, HLA-C-restricted CMV-specific TCR beta clonotypes were dominant, and in two of eight donors the single most frequent clonotype came from this HLA-C-restricted group.

The CDR3 runs 12 amino acids, cysteine and phenylalanine included. Solely the CDR3 DNA is kept, with 36 bases framed from the first base. CDR1 and CDR2 are read off the germline V gene as ENHRY and SYGVKD. V drops 2 bases and J drops 6 bases, leaving 6 bases in between. This clonotype was observed a handful of times. What this receptor recognizes is not known. Base qualities are not provided; no much larger clone lies one nucleotide away. Per the publication, the treatment or condition label means: in vitro stimulation with specific CMV peptide epitopes to enrich CMV-specific T cells. The data were produced on an Illumina HiSeq 1500. Through fastp at Q25 and MiXCR, TCRdb rebuilt clones from the public reads, retaining in-frame beta chains. When rows share a CDR3 protein, they turn into one entry using the most common DNA and genes. The sample records a few hundred thousand distinct CDR3 sequences, just under 40% of which are singletons. Jointly, the top ten make up around 48% of the sample.

The clonotype was recovered from a human donor in good health (CMV status not recorded). Some clones in this sample may be carry-over from other donors' samples. The material sequenced was cultured PBMCs, taken from culture after CMV antigen stimulation. The sequence joins TRBV10-3 to TRBJ2-3, with the D segment identity uncertain. The CDR3 reads as follows: CAISESWDTQYF. The sequence in DNA is TGTGCCATCAGTGAGAGTTGGGATACGCAGTATTTT.